One sample yielded the 13 T cell receptor beta chains listed below, sequenced in a study of blood T cell repertoires in COVID-19. Only in-frame clones appear in the TCRdb table, and some are missing; sequencing was by immunoSEQ multiplex PCR. This table has more than 55,000 clones, around 73% appearing once. The sample comprised peripheral blood. These TCRs come from a man older than 75 with active or convalescent COVID-19.

This clone was recorded a few times. The CDR3 protein is CASSQGGGGRYEQYF. The CDR3 coding sequence is TGTGCCAGCAGCCAAGGAGGCGGGGGGCGGTACGAGCAGTACTTC. The chain employs TRBV3-1 (or the pseudogene TRBV3-2) and TRBJ2-7, with 8 nucleotides matching TRBD2. Germline CDR1 LGHDT, CDR2 YNNKEL (reference sequence). This CDR3 has 15 residues. V lost 1 base to trimming and J lost 4 bases; unmatched junction nucleotides: 6.

The table lists this clone with a few counts. The CDR3 loop is CASSVRVADEAPYTF. CDR3 nucleotides: TGTGCCAGCAGTGTCCGAGTGGCGGATGAGGCCCCCTACACCTTC. The V call is TRBV2, the J call TRBJ1-2; D unresolved. The CDR3 is 15 amino acids. V gave up 4 bases and J gave up 10 bases, with 22 bases separating them. Germline CDR1 SNHLY, CDR2 FYNNEI.

V and J are TRBV7-2 and TRBJ2-7; the match to TRBD2 covers 9 bases. V lost 4 bases to trimming and J lost 7 bases; unmatched junction nucleotides: 11. The CDR3 sequence is 15 residues long. Germline V lookup: CDR1 SGHTA, CDR2 FQGNSA. The CDR3 DNA reads TGTGCCAGCAGCTCCCCTAGCGGGATGGCTTCGGAGCAGTACTTC. Amino acid sequence: CASSSPSGMASEQYF.

CDR3 amino acids: CASTGQGRAWDQPQHF. CDR3 in DNA: TGTGCCAGCACGGGACAGGGACGTGCGTGGGATCAGCCCCAGCATTTT. The gene calls are TRBV28 and TRBJ1-5; 9 nucleotides line up with TRBD1. CDR1 and CDR2 from the germline V gene are MDHEN and SYDVKM. This CDR3 is 16 amino acids long. Trimming took 7 bases from V and 5 from J; bases not matched to a gene: 12.

The CDR3: CSVVEGITEAFF. The CDR3 DNA reads as TGCAGCGTTGTGGAGGGGATCACTGAAGCTTTCTTT. This chain uses TRBV29-1 with TRBJ1-1; a weak D match, TRBD1 (5 bases). The V gene lost 4 bases and the J gene lost 4 bases, with 10 bases spanning the gap. The CDR3 extends over 12 amino acids. Germline CDR1 is SQVTM and CDR2 is ANQGSEA.

The gene calls are TRBV29-1 and TRBJ2-7, with 7 bases lining up with TRBD2. V dropped 6 bases and J dropped 2; count of bases not matched to a gene: 13. The V gene's germline CDR1 is SQVTM and CDR2 ANQGSEA. The CDR3 has 15 amino acids. CDR3 nucleotide sequence: TGCAGCGTCTCTAAATTGGGAGGGGTGACCTACGAGCAGTACTTC. It yields the protein CSVSKLGGVTYEQYF.

The chain carries TRBV28 and TRBJ2-5; D is uncertain. This CDR3 spans 12 amino acids. Germline V lookup: CDR1 MDHEN, CDR2 SYDVKM. V lost 1 base and J lost 7, with 7 bases in between. The CDR3 sequence: CASSLFPGTQYF. The CDR3 region has the DNA TGTGCCAGCAGTTTATTCCCGGGGACCCAGTACTTC.

This sequence joins TRBV11-3 and TRBJ2-7; D remains unclear. Between the trimmed V and J ends, which lost 1 base and 9 bases, there was a span of 13 bases. Germline V lookup: CDR1 SGHNT, CDR2 YENEEA. The CDR3 contains 13 residues. CDR3 sequence: CASSLAVSTRQYF. The CDR3, as DNA: TGTGCCAGCAGCTTAGCCGTCTCTACGAGGCAGTACTTC.

The chain combines TRBV4-3 with TRBJ1-4; 9 bases fit TRBD1. Germline CDR1 LGHNA, CDR2 YSLEER. The CDR3 loop spans 16 amino acids. With 3 bases clipped from V and 4 bases from J, the junction kept 6 bases outside the gene matches. The CDR3 loop is CASSQDRGLRNEKLFF. DNA of the CDR3: TGCGCCAGCAGCCAGGACAGGGGATTACGTAATGAAAAACTGTTTTTT.

The chain uses TRBV19 and TRBJ1-4; D may be TRBD1 (5 bases). CDR3 size: 15 residues. Germline loops: CDR1 LNHDA, CDR2 SQIVND (reference sequence). V lost 8 bases and J lost 0, with 13 bases in between. CDR3 sequence: CASLPSQATNEKLFF. The CDR3 nucleotides read TGTGCCAGTCTACCGTCACAGGCAACTAATGAAAAACTGTTTTTT.

The chain combines TRBV19 with TRBJ1-5; D gene unclear. The CDR3 totals 13 residues. Germline assignment: CDR1 LNHDA and CDR2 SQIVND (reference sequence). V lost 3 bases to trimming and J lost 4 bases, with 7 bases between them. In nucleotides, the CDR3 is TGTGCCAGTAGTATTCGGGTAAATCAGCCCCAGCATTTT. Translation gives CASSIRVNQPQHF.

This sequence joins TRBV7-9 and TRBJ1-2; 7 nucleotides align to TRBD1. Germline lookup yields CDR1 SEHNR and CDR2 FQNEAQ (reference sequence). The trim removed 1 base at V and 7 bases at J, leaving 3 bases unmatched. CDR3 length: 13 residues. CDR3 sequence (DNA): TGTGCCAGCAGCTTAGAGGGGGCGGTTGGCTACACCTTC. Residues: CASSLEGAVGYTF.

V and J are TRBV11-2 and TRBJ2-6; TRBD1 might be the D (5 bases). Germline CDR1 SGHAT, CDR2 FQNNGV. V shed 6 bases and J shed 3 bases, with 12 bases lying between them. This CDR3 spans 15 amino acids. DNA of the CDR3: TGTGCCAGCAGTAAAGACAGTGATGGGGCCAACGTCCTGACTTTC. The encoded protein is CASSKDSDGANVLTF. Drawing the rest from reference TRBV11-2 and TRBJ2-6, the complete variable domain is EAGVAQSPRYKIIEKRQSVAFWCNPISGHATLYWYQQILGQGPKLLIQFQNNGVVDDSQLPKDRFSAERLKGVDSTLKIQPAKLEDSAVYLCASSKDSDGANVLTFGAGSRLTVL.